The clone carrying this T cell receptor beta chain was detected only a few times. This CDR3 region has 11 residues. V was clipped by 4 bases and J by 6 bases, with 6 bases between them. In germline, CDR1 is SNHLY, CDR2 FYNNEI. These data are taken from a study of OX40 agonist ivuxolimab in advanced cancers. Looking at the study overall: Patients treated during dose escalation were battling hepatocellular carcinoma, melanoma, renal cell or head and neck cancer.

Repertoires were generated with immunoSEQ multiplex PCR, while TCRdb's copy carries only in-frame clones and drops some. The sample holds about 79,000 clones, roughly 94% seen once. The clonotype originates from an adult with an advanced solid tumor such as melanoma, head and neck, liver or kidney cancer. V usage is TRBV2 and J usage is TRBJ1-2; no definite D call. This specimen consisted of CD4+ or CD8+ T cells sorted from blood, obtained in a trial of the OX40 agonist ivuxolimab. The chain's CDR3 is CASSGPDGYTF. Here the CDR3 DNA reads TGTGCCAGCAGTGGACCCGATGGCTACACCTTC.